The clone carrying this TCR beta chain has just one count. The data derive from a study of blood T cell repertoires in COVID-19. Looking at the study overall: Spain, Italy and the United States supplied samples that represented acute and convalescent COVID-19. PBMCs, B-cell-depleted T cells, or T cells were the source of the cDNA or gDNA that made up the material.

The ends were cut back, 3 bases at V and 7 bases at J, with 15 bases in the middle. Germline V gives CDR1 SGHTA, CDR2 FQGNSA. This CDR3 spans 14 amino acids. Measured with immunoSEQ multiplex PCR; TCRdb has only the in-frame clones, and not every one. The sample lists approximately 200,000 clones, 75% to 90% occurring once. The receptor's source is a man aged 40-49 years who had recovered from COVID-19. Specimen: PBMCs or T cells enriched from blood (not recorded which). This rearrangement joins TRBV7-2 to TRBJ2-5, with D uncertain. The CDR3 protein is CASSLSQTSGTQYF. The CDR3 DNA reads as TGTGCCAGCAGCTTGAGCCAGACCTCAGGGACCCAGTACTTC.